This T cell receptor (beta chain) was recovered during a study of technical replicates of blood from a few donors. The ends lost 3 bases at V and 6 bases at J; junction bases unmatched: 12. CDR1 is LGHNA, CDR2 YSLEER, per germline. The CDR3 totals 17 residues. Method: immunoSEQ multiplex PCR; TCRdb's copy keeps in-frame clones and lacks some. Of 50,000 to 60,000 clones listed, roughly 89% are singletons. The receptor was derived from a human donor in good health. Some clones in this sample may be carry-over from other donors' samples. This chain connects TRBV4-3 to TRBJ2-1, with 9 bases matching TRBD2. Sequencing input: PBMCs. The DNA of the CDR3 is TGCGCCAGCAGCCAGGGCCCGGCGGGAGGGCCAGGCAATGAGCAGTTCTTC. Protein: CASSQGPAGGPGNEQFF.